The text below deals with one TCR beta chain. What it recognizes is unknown. This sample is drawn from a study of OX40 agonist ivuxolimab in advanced cancers. As for the study in general: Treatment of patients was with ivuxolimab, an agonistic anti-OX40 (CD134) antibody. Patients got intravenous ivuxolimab at 0.01 to 10 mg/kg every 2 weeks. Overall study findings and caveats: Researchers report that CD8+ T cells had, on average, more expanded clones than CD4+.

Assay: immunoSEQ multiplex PCR; the TCRdb copy retains only in-frame clones and omits some. This table holds about 22,000 clones, roughly 90% found once. Germline V gene data show CDR1 as MDHEN and CDR2 as SYDVKM. The V gene lost 4 bases and the J gene lost 7 bases, with 13 bases spanning the gap. There are 13 residues in the CDR3. Source: CD4+ or CD8+ T cells sorted from blood, taken in a trial of the OX40 agonist ivuxolimab. The rearrangement links TRBV28 to TRBJ1-2; D is perhaps TRBD1 (6 bases). This TCR was sampled from an adult with an advanced solid tumor such as melanoma, head and neck, liver or kidney cancer. Here the CDR3 DNA reads TGTGCCAGCAGTTCCAGGAGGGGGTCTGGCTACACCTTC. Its protein is CASSSRRGSGYTF.